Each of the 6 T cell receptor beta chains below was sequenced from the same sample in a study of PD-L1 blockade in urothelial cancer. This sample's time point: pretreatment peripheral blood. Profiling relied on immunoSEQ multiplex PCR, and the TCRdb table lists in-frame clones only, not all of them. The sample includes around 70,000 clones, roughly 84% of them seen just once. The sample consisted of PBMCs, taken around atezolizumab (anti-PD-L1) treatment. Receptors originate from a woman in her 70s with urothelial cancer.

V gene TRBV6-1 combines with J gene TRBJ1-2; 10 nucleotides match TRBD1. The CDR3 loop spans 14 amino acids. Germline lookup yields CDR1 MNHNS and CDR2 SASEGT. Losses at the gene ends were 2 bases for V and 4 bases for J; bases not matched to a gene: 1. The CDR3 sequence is CASSERTGGYGYTF. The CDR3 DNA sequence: TGTGCCAGCAGTGAAAGGACAGGGGGCTATGGCTACACCTTC.

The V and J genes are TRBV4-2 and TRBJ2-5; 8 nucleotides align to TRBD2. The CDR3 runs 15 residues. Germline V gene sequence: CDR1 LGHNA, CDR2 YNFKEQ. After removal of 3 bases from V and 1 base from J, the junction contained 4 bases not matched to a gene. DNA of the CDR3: TGTGCCAGCAGCCATCGGGAGGGGCCCCAAGAGACCCAGTACTTC. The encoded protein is CASSHREGPQETQYF.

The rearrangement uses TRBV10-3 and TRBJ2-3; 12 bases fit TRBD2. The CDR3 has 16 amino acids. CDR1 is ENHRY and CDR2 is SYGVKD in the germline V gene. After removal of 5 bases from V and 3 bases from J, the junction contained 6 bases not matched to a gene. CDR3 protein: CAISKTSGSGTDTQYF. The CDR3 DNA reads TGTGCCATCAGTAAGACTAGCGGGAGCGGGACAGATACGCAGTATTTT.

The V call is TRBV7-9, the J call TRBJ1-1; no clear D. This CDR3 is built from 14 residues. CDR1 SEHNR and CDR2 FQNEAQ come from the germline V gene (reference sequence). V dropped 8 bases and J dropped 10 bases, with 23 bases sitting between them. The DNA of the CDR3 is TGTGCCAGCGGTCTGCAACCAGACTCTCGGGGAGCTTTCTTT. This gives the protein CASGLQPDSRGAFF.

The CDR3 region has the DNA TGTGCCAGCAGCTCGGACAGGGAGGTCAGGGAGCTGTTTTTT. It specifies CASSSDREVRELFF. This chain links TRBV7-9 with TRBJ2-2; 8 bases match TRBD1. This CDR3 comprises 14 residues. Germline V lookup: CDR1 SEHNR, CDR2 FQNEAQ (reference sequence). The junction had 7 bases not matched to a gene; V was cut back by 4 bases and J by 9 bases.

CDR3 DNA: TGTGCCAGCAGCCGTTCGAGCGGGGAGCTGTTTTTT. Its translation is CASSRSSGELFF. The chain employs TRBV11-3 and TRBJ2-2; no reliable D call. The ends were cut back, 5 bases at V and 7 bases at J, with 8 bases in the middle. CDR1 is SGHNT and CDR2 is YENEEA in the germline V gene. The CDR3 loop spans 12 amino acids.